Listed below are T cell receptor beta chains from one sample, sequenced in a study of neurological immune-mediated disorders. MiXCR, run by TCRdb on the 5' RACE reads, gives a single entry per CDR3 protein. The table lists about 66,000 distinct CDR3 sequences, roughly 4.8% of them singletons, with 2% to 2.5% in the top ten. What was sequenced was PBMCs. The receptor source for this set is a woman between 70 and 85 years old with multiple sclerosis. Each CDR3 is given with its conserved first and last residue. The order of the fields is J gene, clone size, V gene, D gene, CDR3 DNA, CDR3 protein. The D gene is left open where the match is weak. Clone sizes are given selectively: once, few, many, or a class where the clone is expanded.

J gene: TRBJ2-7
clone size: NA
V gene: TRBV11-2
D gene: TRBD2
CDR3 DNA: TGTGCCAGCAGCGGTTTACTAGCGGGAGGGTACGAGCAGTACTTC
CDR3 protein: CASSGLLAGGYEQYF

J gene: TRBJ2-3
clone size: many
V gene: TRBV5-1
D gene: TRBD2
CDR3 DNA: TGCGCCAGCAAGGGACTAGCGGGCACAGATACGCAGTATTTT
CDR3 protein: CASKGLAGTDTQYF

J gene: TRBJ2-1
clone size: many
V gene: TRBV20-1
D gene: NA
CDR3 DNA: TGCAGTACCGAAGGGACGCACAATGAGCAGTTCTTC
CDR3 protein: CSTEGTHNEQFF

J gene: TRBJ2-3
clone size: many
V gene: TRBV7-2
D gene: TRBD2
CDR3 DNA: TGTGCCAGCAGCTCCGGGACTAGCGGGAGGAAGTATTTT
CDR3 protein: CASSSGTSGRKYF

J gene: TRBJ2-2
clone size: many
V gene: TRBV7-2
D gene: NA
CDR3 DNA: TGTGCCAGCAGCTTAGGGCCCCATGGTACCGGGGAGCTGTTTTTT
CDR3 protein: CASSLGPHGTGELFF

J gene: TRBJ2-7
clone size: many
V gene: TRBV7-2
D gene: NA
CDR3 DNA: TGTGCCAGCAGCTTAGAGAGGGGGGCCCAATACGAGCAGTACTTC
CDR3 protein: CASSLERGAQYEQYF

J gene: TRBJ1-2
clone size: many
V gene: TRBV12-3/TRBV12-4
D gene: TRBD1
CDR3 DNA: TGTGCCAGCAGTTTTGTAGGGGGCCCTTATGGCTACACCTTC
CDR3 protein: CASSFVGGPYGYTF

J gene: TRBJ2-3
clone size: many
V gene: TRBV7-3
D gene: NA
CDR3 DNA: TGTGCCAGCAGCTTATCCTCGGCAGATACGCAGTATTTT
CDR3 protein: CASSLSSADTQYF

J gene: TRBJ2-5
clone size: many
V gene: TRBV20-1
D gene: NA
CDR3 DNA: TGCAGTGCTAGAGATGGAGGCCTGCAAGAGACCCAGTACTTC
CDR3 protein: CSARDGGLQETQYF

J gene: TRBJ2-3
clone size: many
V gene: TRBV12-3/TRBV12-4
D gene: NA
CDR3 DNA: TGTGCCAGCAGTTTAGACAACACAGATACGCAGTATTTT
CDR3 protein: CASSLDNTDTQYF

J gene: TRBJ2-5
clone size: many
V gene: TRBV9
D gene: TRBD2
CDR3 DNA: TGTGCCAGCAGCCCCAAGCCGGGACTAGCGGGAGAGACCCAGTACTTC
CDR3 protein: CASSPKPGLAGETQYF

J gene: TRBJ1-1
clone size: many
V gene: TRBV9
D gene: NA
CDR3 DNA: TGTGCCAGCAGCGTAGCAACGGTTATGGACACTGAAGCTTTCTTT
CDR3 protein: CASSVATVMDTEAFF

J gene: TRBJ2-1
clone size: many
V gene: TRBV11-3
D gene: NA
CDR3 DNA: TGTGCCAGCAGCTTAATAGGATACAATGAGCAGTTCTTC
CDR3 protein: CASSLIGYNEQFF

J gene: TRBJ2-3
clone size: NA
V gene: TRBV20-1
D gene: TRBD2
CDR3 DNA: TGCAGTGCTACCCCTTCTAGCGGCCTCTACACAGATACGCAGTATTTT
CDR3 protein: CSATPSSGLYTDTQYF

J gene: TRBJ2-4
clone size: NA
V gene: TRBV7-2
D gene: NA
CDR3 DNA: TGTGCCAGCAGCTTAGCTGTAGCCAAAAACATTCAGTACTTC
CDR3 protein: CASSLAVAKNIQYF

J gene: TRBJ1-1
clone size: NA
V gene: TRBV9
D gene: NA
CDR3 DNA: TGTGCCAGCAGCCCAACCAACCTCATGAACACTGAAGCTTTCTTT
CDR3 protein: CASSPTNLMNTEAFF

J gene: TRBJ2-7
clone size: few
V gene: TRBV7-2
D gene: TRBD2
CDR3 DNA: TGTGCCAGCAGCCGCGATGGGTCGGGAGGGAGCTCCTACGAGCAGTACTTC
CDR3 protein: CASSRDGSGGSSYEQYF

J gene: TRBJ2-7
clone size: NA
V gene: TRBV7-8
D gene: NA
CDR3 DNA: TGTGCCAGCAGCCAAAACGTTGGGGGGAACTACGAGCAGTACTTC
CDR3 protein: CASSQNVGGNYEQYF

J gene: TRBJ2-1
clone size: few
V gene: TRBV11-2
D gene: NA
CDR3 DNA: TGTGCCAGCAGCTTACCTCCCGGGACTGGGCAGTTCTTC
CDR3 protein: CASSLPPGTGQFF

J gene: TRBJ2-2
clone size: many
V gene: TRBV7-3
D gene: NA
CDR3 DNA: TGTGCCAGCAGCTTAACCCCACCGCCCGCCGGGGAGCTGTTTTTT
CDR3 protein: CASSLTPPPAGELFF

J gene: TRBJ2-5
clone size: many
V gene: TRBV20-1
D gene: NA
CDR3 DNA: TGCAGTGCTAGATCCTCGGACGACGAAGAGACCCAGTACTTC
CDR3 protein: CSARSSDDEETQYF

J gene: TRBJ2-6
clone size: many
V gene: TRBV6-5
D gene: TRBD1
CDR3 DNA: TGTGCCAGCAGTCCGCCTTATAAGGGGGCGCGAGGGGCCAACGTCCTGACTTTC
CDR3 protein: CASSPPYKGARGANVLTF

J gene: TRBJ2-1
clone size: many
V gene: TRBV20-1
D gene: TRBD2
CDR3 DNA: TGCAGTGCTAGTCGAGCGGGAAGGAGCCATGAGCAGTTCTTC
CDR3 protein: CSASRAGRSHEQFF

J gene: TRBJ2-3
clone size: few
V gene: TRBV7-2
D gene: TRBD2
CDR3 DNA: TGTGCCAGCAGCTTGAGTGCTAGCGGGAGAACAGATACGCAGTATTTT
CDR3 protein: CASSLSASGRTDTQYF

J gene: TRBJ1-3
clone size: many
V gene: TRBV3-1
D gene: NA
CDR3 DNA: TGTGCCAGCAGCCCCCTCCGGCGGGCCCGCTCTGGAAACACCATATATTTT
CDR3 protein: CASSPLRRARSGNTIYF

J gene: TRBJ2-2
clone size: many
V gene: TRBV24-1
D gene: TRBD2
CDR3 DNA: TGTGCCACCAGTGACACGACTAGCGGGAGGAACACCGGGGAGCTGTTTTTT
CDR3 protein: CATSDTTSGRNTGELFF

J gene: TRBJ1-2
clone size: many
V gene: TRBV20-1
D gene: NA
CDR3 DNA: TGCAGTGCGGCTGGGGCCTATGGCTACACCTTC
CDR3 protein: CSAAGAYGYTF

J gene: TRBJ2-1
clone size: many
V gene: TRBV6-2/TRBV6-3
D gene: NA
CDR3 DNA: TGTGCCAGCAGCAGCGGAGGGACTTTCCACAATGAGCAGTTCTTC
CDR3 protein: CASSSGGTFHNEQFF

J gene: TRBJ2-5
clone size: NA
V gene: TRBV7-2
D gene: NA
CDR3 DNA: TGTGCCAGCAGCTTAGGGAGTAGACAAGAGACCCAGTACTTC
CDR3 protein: CASSLGSRQETQYF

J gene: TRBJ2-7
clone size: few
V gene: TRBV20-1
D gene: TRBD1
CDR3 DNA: TGCAGTGCTAGCCGTACAGGGGGTCCCTACGAGCAGTACTTC
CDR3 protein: CSASRTGGPYEQYF

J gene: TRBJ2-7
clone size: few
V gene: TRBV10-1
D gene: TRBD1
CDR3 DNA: TGCGCCAGCAGTAGGGACAGGGGCTACGAGCAGTACTTC
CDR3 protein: CASSRDRGYEQYF

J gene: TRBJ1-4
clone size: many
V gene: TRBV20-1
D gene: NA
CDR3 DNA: TGCAGTGCTAGAGATCCGGAGGGTAAGGGTGAAAAACTGTTTTTT
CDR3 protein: CSARDPEGKGEKLFF

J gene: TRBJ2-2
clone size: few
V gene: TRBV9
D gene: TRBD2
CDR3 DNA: TGTGCCAGCAGCGTAGACGTGGGGGGGGCCGGGGAGCTGTTTTTT
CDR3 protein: CASSVDVGGAGELFF

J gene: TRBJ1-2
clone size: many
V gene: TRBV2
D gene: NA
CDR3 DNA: TGTGCCAGCACGGACCCAGGGGACTATGGCTACACCTTC
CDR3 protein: CASTDPGDYGYTF

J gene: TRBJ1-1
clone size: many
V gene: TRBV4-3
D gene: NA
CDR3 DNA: TGCGCCAGCAGCCAAGATCCCCCGGGTCTCACTGAAGCTTTCTTT
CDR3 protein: CASSQDPPGLTEAFF

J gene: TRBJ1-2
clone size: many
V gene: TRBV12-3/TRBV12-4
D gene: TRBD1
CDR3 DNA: TGTGCCAGCAGTTTAGCTGGGACAGAGGCTATGAAAGGCTACACCTTC
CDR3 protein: CASSLAGTEAMKGYTF

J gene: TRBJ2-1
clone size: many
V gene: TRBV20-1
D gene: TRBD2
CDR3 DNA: TGCAGTGCTAGTTCCCTAGCGGGGTACAATGAGCAGTTCTTC
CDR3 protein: CSASSLAGYNEQFF

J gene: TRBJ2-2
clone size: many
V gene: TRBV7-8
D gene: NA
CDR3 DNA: TGTGCCAGCAGCTACGGACTACGAATGAACACCGGGGAGCTGTTTTTT
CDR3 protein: CASSYGLRMNTGELFF

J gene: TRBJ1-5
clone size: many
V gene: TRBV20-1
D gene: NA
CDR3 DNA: TGCAGTGCTAGGTGGGGAGAGGGAAGGCAGCCCCAGCATTTT
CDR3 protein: CSARWGEGRQPQHF

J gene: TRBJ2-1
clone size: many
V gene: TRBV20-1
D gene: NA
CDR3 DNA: TGCAGTGCGCCACTAGTGAACTACAATGAGCAGTTCTTC
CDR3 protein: CSAPLVNYNEQFF

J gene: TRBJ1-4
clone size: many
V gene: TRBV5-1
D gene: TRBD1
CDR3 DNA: TGCGCCAGCAGCAAGACAGGGGCCTCCGAAGAAAAACTGTTTTTT
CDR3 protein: CASSKTGASEEKLFF

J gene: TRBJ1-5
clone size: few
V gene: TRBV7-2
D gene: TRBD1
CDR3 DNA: TGTGCCAGCAGCCGAACAGGGGGCCCCTTCAATCAGCCCCAGCATTTT
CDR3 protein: CASSRTGGPFNQPQHF

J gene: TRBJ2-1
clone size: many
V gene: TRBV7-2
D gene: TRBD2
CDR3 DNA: TGTGCCAGCAGCTTATATGCTAGCGGGCGGCGGGAGCAGTTCTTC
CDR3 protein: CASSLYASGRREQFF

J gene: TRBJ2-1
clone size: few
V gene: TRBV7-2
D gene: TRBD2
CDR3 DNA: TGTGCCAGCAGCTTAGGTGGCGGGAGGTCCTACAATGAGCAGTTCTTC
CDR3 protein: CASSLGGGRSYNEQFF

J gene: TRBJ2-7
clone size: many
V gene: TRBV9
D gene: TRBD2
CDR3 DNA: TGTGCCAGCAGCCCATCGTTACTAGCGAGCTCCTACGAGCAGTACTTC
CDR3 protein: CASSPSLLASSYEQYF

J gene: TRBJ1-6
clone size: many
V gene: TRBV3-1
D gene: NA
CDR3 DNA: TGTGCCAGCAGCTCAAATGGACAGCAAAATTCACCCCTCCACTTT
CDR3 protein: CASSSNGQQNSPLHF

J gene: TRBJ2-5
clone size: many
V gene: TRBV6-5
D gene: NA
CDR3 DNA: TGTGCCAGCAGTTACTCGCGGTATTCGGAGTACCAAGAGACCCAGTACTTC
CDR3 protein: CASSYSRYSEYQETQYF

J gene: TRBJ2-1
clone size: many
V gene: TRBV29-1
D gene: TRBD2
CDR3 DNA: TGCAGCGTAGTAGCGGGACTCTCCTACAATGAGCAGTTCTTC
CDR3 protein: CSVVAGLSYNEQFF

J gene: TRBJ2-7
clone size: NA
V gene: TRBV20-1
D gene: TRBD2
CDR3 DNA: TGCAGTGCTATTCCTAGCGGGAGCTCCTACGAGCAGTACTTC
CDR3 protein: CSAIPSGSSYEQYF

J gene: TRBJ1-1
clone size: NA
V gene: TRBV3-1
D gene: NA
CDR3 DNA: TGTGCCAGCAGCCAAGCGGGGAACACTGAAGCTTTCTTT
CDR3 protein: CASSQAGNTEAFF

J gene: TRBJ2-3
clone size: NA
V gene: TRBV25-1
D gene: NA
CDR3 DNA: TGTGCCAGCAGCGAACTGGAGGCAGATACGCAGTATTTT
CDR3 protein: CASSELEADTQYF

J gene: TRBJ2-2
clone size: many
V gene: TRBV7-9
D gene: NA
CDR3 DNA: TGTGCCAGCAGCCCGGGCCAGAACACCGGGGAGCTGTTTTTT
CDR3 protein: CASSPGQNTGELFF

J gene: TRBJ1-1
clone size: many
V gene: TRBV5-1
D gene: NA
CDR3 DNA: TGCGCCAGCAGCTTGTCTCTGCCACACACTGAAGCTTTCTTT
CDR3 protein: CASSLSLPHTEAFF